This entry describes one T cell receptor (beta chain). Its target is not known. Triplicate sorts of some 300,000 cells per CD8+ subset. The naive CD8+ gate required CD45RO-CCR7+CD27+CD95- phenotype. This sample stems from a study of CXCR3-negative and CXCR3-positive naive CD8 T cells. Study-level findings and limits: Both naive subsets had comparably high diversity; memory CD8+ cells much lower. More hydrophobic TRB CDR3s were found in CXCR3-positive naive cells than in CXCR3-negative naive cells. Most assays used freshly isolated PBMCs, as cryopreservation partially reduced CXCR3.

With UMI labels, 5' RACE was used to prepare the TRB cDNA libraries. One entry per CDR3 protein, without DNA, is what TCRdb gives after re-calling the 5' RACE reads. The sample's table shows under 150,000 distinct CDR3 sequences. This CDR3 is built from 14 residues. The germline gives CDR1 SQVTM, CDR2 ANQGSEA. V is TRBV29-1 and J is TRBJ2-1. Specimen: naive CXCR3+ CD8+ T cells from blood. Subset here: CD45RO-CCR7+CD27+CD95- naive CD8+ T cells expressing CXCR3 (TNR3+). The source of this sequence is a human donor in good health. Some clones in this sample may be carry-over from other donors' samples. CDR3 loop: CSVILAGLYNEQFF.